Listed below are T cell receptor beta chains from one sample, sequenced in a study of cytomegalovirus exposure and HLA in healthy donors. Sequencing was performed with immunoSEQ multiplex PCR; in TCRdb, only in-frame clones are kept and a portion is missing. The data show about 170,000 clones, with around 68% seen just once and just under 3% held by the top ten. Sequenced input: PBMCs. These receptors were collected from a man aged 35 to 55 in good health and CMV-seronegative. Each CDR3 is given with its conserved first and last residue. D genes are given only for firm matches. Some rows mark clone size as missing; the rest say once, few, many or name a class of expanded clone.

abundance: .; d_gene: TRBD1; v_gene: TRBV7-2; j_gene: TRBJ2-1; CDR3aa: CASSGGGQGNLEQFF; CDR3nt: TGTGCCAGCAGCGGGGGGGGACAGGGTAATCTTGAGCAGTTCTTC
abundance: .; d_gene: TRBD2; v_gene: TRBV6-1; j_gene: TRBJ2-1; CDR3aa: CASSWGGGNNEQFF; CDR3nt: TGTGCCAGCAGTTGGGGCGGGGGGAACAATGAGCAGTTCTTC
abundance: few; d_gene: TRBD1; v_gene: TRBV25-1; j_gene: TRBJ1-1; CDR3aa: CASSYRGTGEGNTEAFF; CDR3nt: TGTGCCAGCAGTTACAGAGGGACAGGGGAGGGGAACACTGAAGCTTTCTTT
abundance: .; d_gene: .; v_gene: TRBV5-1; j_gene: TRBJ2-1; CDR3aa: CASSFWRGPAKEQFF; CDR3nt: .
abundance: few; d_gene: .; v_gene: TRBV27; j_gene: TRBJ2-7; CDR3aa: CASSREGRYEQYF; CDR3nt: TGTGCCAGCAGTAGAGAGGGCCGCTACGAGCAGTACTTC
abundance: .; d_gene: TRBD2; v_gene: TRBV5-8; j_gene: TRBJ2-3; CDR3aa: CASSSVAGGTDTQYF; CDR3nt: TGTGCCAGCAGCTCTGTAGCGGGGGGGACAGATACGCAGTATTTT
abundance: .; d_gene: TRBD1; v_gene: TRBV28; j_gene: TRBJ1-2; CDR3aa: CASRVTGDYGYTF; CDR3nt: TGTGCCAGCAGGGTAACAGGGGACTATGGCTACACCTTC
abundance: .; d_gene: .; v_gene: TRBV19; j_gene: TRBJ2-7; CDR3aa: CASTNQGGDSEQYF; CDR3nt: TGTGCCAGTACCAATCAGGGGGGTGATTCCGAGCAGTACTTC
abundance: .; d_gene: TRBD2; v_gene: TRBV27; j_gene: TRBJ2-3; CDR3aa: CASSSTWGPSGAKDTQYF; CDR3nt: TGTGCCAGCAGTTCGACCTGGGGGCCTAGCGGGGCGAAAGATACGCAGTATTTT
abundance: .; d_gene: .; v_gene: TRBV7-9; j_gene: TRBJ1-1; CDR3aa: CSSSEQTFEAFF; CDR3nt: TGTTCCAGCAGCGAACAAACGTTTGAAGCTTTCTTT
abundance: few; d_gene: TRBD1; v_gene: TRBV7-7; j_gene: TRBJ2-5; CDR3aa: CASSLDRGLETQYF; CDR3nt: TGTGCCAGCAGCTTGGACAGGGGGCTTGAGACCCAGTACTTC
abundance: few; d_gene: TRBD1; v_gene: TRBV9; j_gene: TRBJ1-1; CDR3aa: CASTFGTDTEAFF; CDR3nt: TGTGCCAGCACCTTCGGGACAGACACTGAAGCTTTCTTT
abundance: .; d_gene: .; v_gene: TRBV5-1; j_gene: TRBJ1-2; CDR3aa: CASRTGLGGYTF; CDR3nt: TGCGCCAGCAGAACAGGGTTAGGTGGCTACACCTTC
abundance: .; d_gene: TRBD1; v_gene: TRBV18; j_gene: TRBJ1-5; CDR3aa: CASSGGTGGLDQPQHF; CDR3nt: TGTGCCAGCTCCGGAGGGACAGGGGGTCTCGATCAGCCCCAGCATTTT
abundance: .; d_gene: .; v_gene: TRBV5-4; j_gene: TRBJ2-7; CDR3aa: CASSGGLAEATYEQYF; CDR3nt: TGTGCCAGCAGCGGGGGGCTAGCGGAGGCCACCTACGAGCAGTACTTC
abundance: .; d_gene: TRBD2; v_gene: TRBV4-1; j_gene: TRBJ2-5; CDR3aa: CASSQGPAGGRETQYF; CDR3nt: TGCGCCAGCAGCCAAGGGCCTGCGGGGGGCAGGGAGACCCAGTACTTC
abundance: .; d_gene: TRBD1; v_gene: TRBV10-1; j_gene: TRBJ1-5; CDR3aa: CASSEPPSGTGSNQPQHF; CDR3nt: TGCGCCAGCAGTGAGCCCCCCTCCGGGACAGGTAGCAATCAGCCCCAGCATTTT
abundance: .; d_gene: TRBD2; v_gene: TRBV27; j_gene: TRBJ2-7; CDR3aa: CASRPGGVRDEQYF; CDR3nt: TGTGCCAGCAGACCCGGGGGGGTCAGGGACGAGCAGTACTTC
abundance: .; d_gene: .; v_gene: TRBV7-9; j_gene: TRBJ1-2; CDR3aa: CASSSAIDGYGYTF; CDR3nt: TGTGCCAGCAGCTCAGCCATCGACGGGTATGGCTACACCTTC
abundance: few; d_gene: .; v_gene: TRBV28; j_gene: TRBJ2-2; CDR3aa: CASSSTDTGELFF; CDR3nt: TGTGCCAGCAGCTCCACGGACACCGGGGAGCTGTTTTTT
abundance: .; d_gene: .; v_gene: TRBV30; j_gene: TRBJ2-3; CDR3aa: CAWRRRGTDTQYF; CDR3nt: TGTGCCTGGAGACGGCGGGGCACAGATACGCAGTATTTT
abundance: .; d_gene: TRBD2; v_gene: TRBV18; j_gene: TRBJ2-7; CDR3aa: CASSPPSGINSYEQYF; CDR3nt: TGTGCCAGCTCACCCCCTAGCGGGATAAACTCCTACGAGCAGTACTTC
abundance: .; d_gene: TRBD1; v_gene: TRBV6-7; j_gene: TRBJ2-3; CDR3aa: CASSYSGQGTDTQYF; CDR3nt: TGTGCCAGCAGTTACTCGGGACAGGGGACGGATACGCAGTATTTT
abundance: few; d_gene: .; v_gene: TRBV10-3; j_gene: TRBJ2-3; CDR3aa: CAIAWGGGDTQYF; CDR3nt: TGTGCCATCGCTTGGGGGGGCGGGGATACGCAGTATTTT
abundance: .; d_gene: TRBD1; v_gene: TRBV7-9; j_gene: TRBJ1-1; CDR3aa: CASRRGQGGQGAFF; CDR3nt: TGTGCCAGCAGGCGGGGACAGGGAGGTCAGGGGGCTTTCTTT
abundance: few; d_gene: TRBD2; v_gene: TRBV19; j_gene: TRBJ2-1; CDR3aa: CASSIDLTSGTEDEQFF; CDR3nt: TGTGCCAGTAGTATAGATCTGACTAGCGGGACCGAGGACGAGCAGTTCTTC
abundance: .; d_gene: TRBD1; v_gene: TRBV2; j_gene: TRBJ2-7; CDR3aa: CASIGSGQLSYEQYF; CDR3nt: TGTGCCAGCATTGGATCGGGACAGCTCTCCTACGAGCAGTACTTC
abundance: few; d_gene: .; v_gene: TRBV7-2; j_gene: TRBJ1-5; CDR3aa: CASSLAGGTHSNQPQHF; CDR3nt: TGTGCCAGCAGCTTAGCGGGAGGGACCCATAGCAATCAGCCCCAGCATTTT
abundance: .; d_gene: TRBD2; v_gene: TRBV5-4; j_gene: TRBJ2-1; CDR3aa: CASSWGASGEQFF; CDR3nt: TGTGCCAGCAGCTGGGGCGCTAGCGGGGAGCAGTTCTTC
abundance: .; d_gene: .; v_gene: TRBV2; j_gene: TRBJ2-1; CDR3aa: CASYRSSYNEQFF; CDR3nt: TGTGCCAGCTACAGGAGCTCCTACAATGAGCAGTTCTTC
abundance: .; d_gene: .; v_gene: TRBV5-6; j_gene: TRBJ2-7; CDR3aa: CASSLGGFTYEQYF; CDR3nt: TGTGCCAGCAGCCTGGGCGGGTTTACCTACGAGCAGTACTTC
abundance: .; d_gene: TRBD2; v_gene: TRBV5-1; j_gene: TRBJ2-7; CDR3aa: CASSLASGSHEQYF; CDR3nt: TGCGCCAGCAGCTTGGCCAGCGGGAGTCACGAGCAGTACTTC
abundance: few; d_gene: TRBD1; v_gene: TRBV4-2; j_gene: TRBJ2-5; CDR3aa: CASSQPGPGGDQSQETQYF; CDR3nt: TGTGCCAGCAGCCAGCCGGGGCCAGGGGGCGATCAAAGCCAAGAGACCCAGTACTTC
abundance: few; d_gene: .; v_gene: TRBV7-9; j_gene: TRBJ2-7; CDR3aa: CSSSSPWGRVDYEQYF; CDR3nt: TGTTCCAGCAGCTCGCCTTGGGGCAGGGTAGACTACGAGCAGTACTTC
abundance: .; d_gene: TRBD2; v_gene: TRBV5-6; j_gene: TRBJ2-3; CDR3aa: CASSDTSGGGTDTQYF; CDR3nt: TGTGCCAGCAGCGATACTAGCGGGGGGGGCACAGATACGCAGTATTTT
abundance: .; d_gene: .; v_gene: TRBV27; j_gene: TRBJ1-6; CDR3aa: CASSLLGEIDSPLHF; CDR3nt: TGTGCCAGCAGTTTACTCGGGGAGATTGATTCACCCCTCCACTTT
abundance: .; d_gene: .; v_gene: TRBV6-1; j_gene: TRBJ2-5; CDR3aa: CASSGPQEGRRTQYF; CDR3nt: TGTGCCAGCAGTGGGCCACAGGAAGGTCGGAGGACCCAGTACTTC
abundance: .; d_gene: TRBD2; v_gene: TRBV5-4; j_gene: TRBJ2-3; CDR3aa: CASSLPGLAGYTDTQYF; CDR3nt: TGTGCCAGCAGCCTACCCGGACTAGCGGGCTACACAGATACGCAGTATTTT
abundance: .; d_gene: .; v_gene: TRBV19; j_gene: TRBJ1-5; CDR3aa: CASSIRLLAGGGQPQHF; CDR3nt: TGTGCCAGTAGTATTCGGTTGTTGGCGGGGGGCGGTCAGCCCCAGCATTTT
abundance: .; d_gene: TRBD2; v_gene: TRBV7-2; j_gene: TRBJ2-3; CDR3aa: CASSLGLAPDTQYF; CDR3nt: TGTGCCAGCAGCTTGGGACTAGCGCCAGATACGCAGTATTTT
abundance: .; d_gene: .; v_gene: TRBV4-1; j_gene: TRBJ2-7; CDR3aa: CASSQGLLEYEQYF; CDR3nt: TGCGCCAGCAGCCAAGGCCTCCTGGAGTACGAGCAGTACTTC
abundance: .; d_gene: TRBD1; v_gene: TRBV29-1; j_gene: TRBJ2-5; CDR3aa: CSVEDRGLTQYF; CDR3nt: TGCAGCGTTGAGGACAGGGGTTTGACCCAGTACTTC
abundance: .; d_gene: .; v_gene: TRBV30; j_gene: TRBJ2-1; CDR3aa: CAHGGGPYNEQFF; CDR3nt: TGTGCCCATGGCGGGGGCCCTTACAATGAGCAGTTCTTC
abundance: .; d_gene: .; v_gene: TRBV21-1; j_gene: TRBJ2-1; CDR3aa: CASSWGVLGDNEQFF; CDR3nt: TGTGCCAGCAGCTGGGGGGTACTAGGAGATAATGAGCAGTTCTTC
abundance: .; d_gene: .; v_gene: TRBV4-3; j_gene: TRBJ1-1; CDR3aa: CASSPGWGGGAEAFF; CDR3nt: TGCGCCAGCAGCCCGGGATGGGGCGGGGGCGCTGAAGCTTTCTTT